This TCR beta chain was retrieved from a study of beta chain features in type 1 diabetes (dated by TCRdb to the late 2010s). Broadly, across the study: No differences in mean age, gender distribution, total cell number or subset yield were found between patients and healthy donors. A total of 85 million to 110 million sorted cells were examined across all samples, and RNA yield correlated strongly with the number of cells per subset. In the study, recently diagnosed type 1 diabetes patients and matched healthy donors were compared on the TCRB repertoires of their sorted circulating CD4+ T cell subsets. Regulatory and stem cell-like memory subsets were isolated from only 8 patients and roughly eight healthy donors, whereas naive and central memory subsets came from all 28 donors.

The entire isolated RNA was reverse transcribed using the High Capacity cDNA Reverse Transcription Kit, and thus expressed TCRB transcripts were sequenced. Deep immunoSEQ sequencing was applied to naive, central memory and regulatory T cell samples, giving an average of roughly 3.6 million total reads per sample. After sorted cells were lysed in RLT buffer, RNA was extracted with DNase-treated RNeasy Micro or Mini kits, with the choice depending on cell number. Each cell subset was processed on its own to prevent cross-contamination, while patient and healthy donor samples were processed together. The immunoSEQ multiplex PCR was used to amplify TCRB sequences from cDNA, yielding 87-bp fragments that span the CDR3 region. The amplicons were sequenced using the Illumina HiSeq platform. From the authors' description of their analysis: Synthetic template baselines were used to correct PCR bias computationally, reads within Hamming distance 2 were collapsed, and singletons that could not be merged were discarded. Reads were aligned against IMGT to assign V, D and J genes, CDR3 length and insertions or deletions at six rearrangement sites. Within each subset, clonotype counts were normalized to sorted cell number, after which true diversity and Gini coefficients were computed with the tcR R package. The overlap coefficient, calculated on TCRB nucleotide sequences, was used to measure repertoire sharing. TCRdb limited this immuneACCESS table to in-frame rearrangements with V and J called. A share of clones is missing; checked studies link under half to unresolved V genes, and the rest is unexplained. D and trimming come from the DNA, and the V and J calls and clone size come from that table. This sample comprises about 170,000 clones, approximately 8.1% of them detected only once. Under 0.55% of the sample goes to the ten largest clones.

The CDR3 measures 12 amino acids from cysteine to phenylalanine. Only the CDR3 region is kept as DNA, spanning 36 bases read in frame from base 1. The junction carries 8 bases between V and J, which are trimmed by 6 bases and 5 bases respectively. CDR1 is given as LNHDA and CDR2 as SQIVND, both from the germline V gene (reference sequence). On this clone: Its antigen is not yet known. No much larger clonotype is one base removed from it; base qualities were not supplied.

What the work shows at the level of the full study, not this receptor alone: Fewer insertions and more nucleotide deletions at VDJ recombination sites were observed in patients with type 1 diabetes, implying thymic rearrangement abnormalities. Because the HLA sub-analyses included only small numbers of individuals, any influence of HLA type on TCRB rearrangement was left unresolved. Shorter templates might have been favored by PCR, but patient and control samples were amplified and corrected together, so both groups would have been affected equally by any skew. Type 1 diabetes patients showed a moderate but significant shortening of TCRB CDR3 length in all four CD4+ subsets. Because cDNA rather than genomic DNA was sequenced, highly expressing activated cells could have been over-represented, although no difference in activation and CD3 levels was found between groups. Naive, central memory and regulatory TCRB repertoires appeared more similar among patients than among healthy donors.

From each donor, a single peripheral blood sample of about 110 mL on average was drawn into heparinised tubes. A BD FACSAria II and a panel including CD45RO, CCR7, CD25, CD127, CD95 and CD27 were used to sort naive, central memory, regulatory and stem cell-like memory CD4+ T cells. Every sorted population had a purity above 95%. PBMCs were separated immediately by Lymphoprep density gradient centrifugation and were stained directly, without being cultured. Samples were stained and sorted in pairs, with one healthy donor and one patient per experiment, so that batch effects were minimized. This chain is built from TRBV19 and TRBJ1-5; a weak D assignment points to TRBD1 (5 bases agree). This TCR was recovered from a man younger than 30 with type 1 diabetes. The sequenced sample was central memory CD4+ T cells from blood. The DNA reads TGTGCCAGTAGCGACAGATATCAGCCCCAGCATTTT. Translated, this is CASSDRYQPQHF.